This TCR beta chain was profiled in a study of blood T cell repertoires in COVID-19. The wider study: Donors in the United States, Italy and Spain gave samples during acute or convalescent COVID-19.

Profiled with immunoSEQ multiplex PCR; TCRdb holds only in-frame clones, not every one. This sample has roughly 30,000 clones, with roughly nine tenths found just once. CDR1 is MNHEY, CDR2 SVGAGI, per germline. This CDR3 region has 15 residues. V gave up 6 bases and J gave up 1 base, with 16 bases separating them. Sequenced input: peripheral blood. This TCR derives from a human donor in a cohort sampled during active COVID-19. The rearrangement links TRBV6-5 to TRBJ2-7; no clear D gene. In DNA, the CDR3 is TGTGCCAGCAGAGAGCTTGGTTTCGGGTCCTACGAGCAGTACTTC. It encodes CASRELGFGSYEQYF.